A single sample is the source of the 28 T cell receptor beta chains below, sequenced in a study of beta chain features in type 1 diabetes. The investigators reverse transcribed all of the isolated RNA, so they sequenced expressed TCRB transcripts. Clones were sequenced by immunoSEQ multiplex PCR, and TCRdb holds only the in-frame ones, with some missing. The sample carries 600,000 to 650,000 clones, 15% to 17% recorded once. Material for sequencing was naive CD4+ T cells from blood. The receptors stem from a man between 18 and 35 years old in good health.

This rearrangement joins TRBV28 to TRBJ2-7; TRBD1 is a possible D gene (5 bases). There are 13 residues in the CDR3. The ends were cut back, 2 bases at V and 4 bases at J, with 9 bases in the middle. Germline CDR1 reads MDHEN; CDR2 reads SYDVKM. In DNA form, the CDR3 reads TGTGCCAGCAGTTTAATACAGGATTACGAGCAGTACTTC. It is translated as CASSLIQDYEQYF.

The CDR3, as DNA: TGTGCCAGCAGCACCGGGCCCGTCCTGACTTTC. Translated, it gives CASSTGPVLTF. This chain joins TRBV11-2 and TRBJ2-6; D call uncertain. Trimming pared 5 bases from V and 12 bases from J, leaving 8 bases between. This CDR3 contains 11 residues. From germline, CDR1 is SGHAT and CDR2 FQNNGV. Full variable domain (missing parts from reference TRBV11-2 and TRBJ2-6): EAGVAQSPRYKIIEKRQSVAFWCNPISGHATLYWYQQILGQGPKLLIQFQNNGVVDDSQLPKDRFSAERLKGVDSTLKIQPAKLEDSAVYLCASSTGPVLTFGAGSRLTVL.

The V call is TRBV6-1, the J call TRBJ1-2; D might be TRBD1 (5 bases). The CDR3 runs 13 residues. CDR1 MNHNS and CDR2 SASEGT come from the germline V gene. Deletions cut 6 bases from V and 13 bases from J, with 21 bases between. This chain's CDR3 is CASRTGGAETVTF. CDR3 DNA sequence: TGTGCCAGCAGGACGGGGGGAGCAGAGACAGTCACCTTC.

The chain's CDR3 is CASSDLWGGTNYEQYF. CDR3 coding DNA: TGTGCCAGCAGCGACCTATGGGGCGGGACCAACTACGAGCAGTACTTC. This sequence joins TRBV7-2 and TRBJ2-7; possibly TRBD2 for D (6 bases). There are 16 residues in the CDR3. Germline V gives CDR1 SGHTA, CDR2 FQGNSA. V gave up 5 bases and J gave up 3 bases, with 20 bases separating them.

The chain joins TRBV7-2 to TRBJ2-7; a possible D gene is TRBD2 (6 bases). Germline V gene data show CDR1 as SGHTA and CDR2 as FQGNSA. CDR3 length: 15 residues. Between the trimmed V and J ends, which lost 6 bases and 3 bases, there was a span of 18 bases. DNA of the CDR3: TGTGCCAGCAGGGCAGGGACTTCCGTCTTCTACGAGCAGTACTTC. Protein product: CASRAGTSVFYEQYF.

The sample holds a few counts of this clone. The chain is built from TRBV6-6 and TRBJ2-1, with 12 bases identical to TRBD2. After removal of 6 bases from V and 7 bases from J, the junction contained 4 bases not matched to a gene. This CDR3 is 14 amino acids long. Per germline, CDR1 MNHNY and CDR2 SVGAGI (reference sequence). The CDR3 DNA follows: TGTGCCAGCAGGACTAGCGGGAGAGAGAATGAGCAGTTCTTC. Residues: CASRTSGRENEQFF.

V is TRBV15 and J is TRBJ2-7; D gene uncertain. The CDR3 is made up of 13 amino acids. Trimming took off 5 bases at V and 4 bases at J, with 12 bases between the two ends. In germline, CDR1 is LNHNV, CDR2 YYDKDF (reference sequence). This chain's CDR3 is CATSRQRLYEQYF. The CDR3 bases are TGTGCCACCAGCCGACAACGACTTTACGAGCAGTACTTC.

The chain links TRBV7-9 to TRBJ2-5; 10 nucleotides match TRBD1. This CDR3 spans 16 amino acids. The germline CDR1 and CDR2 sequences are SEHNR and FQNEAQ (reference sequence). V shed 5 bases, J shed 5 bases, and the junction held 11 bases outside the gene matches. Here the CDR3 reads CASSPYRDRGSETQYF. DNA of the CDR3: TGTGCCAGCAGCCCTTACCGGGACAGGGGTTCGGAGACCCAGTACTTC.

The chain couples TRBV7-3 to TRBJ2-1; D unresolved. This CDR3 has 17 residues. The germline V gene has CDR1 SGHTA and CDR2 FQGTGA. With 1 base removed from V and 4 bases from J, the gap between germline ends came to 17 bases. This chain's CDR3 is CASSLIEAGPFYNEQFF. The CDR3, as DNA: TGTGCCAGCAGCTTAATCGAGGCAGGTCCGTTTTACAATGAGCAGTTCTTC.

This clone showed up just a few times. The DNA for the CDR3 is TGCAGCTCATCATCCGACAGCAACCTTAACTATGGCTACACCTTC. Residues: CSSSSDSNLNYGYTF. The gene calls are TRBV29-1 and TRBJ1-2; possibly TRBD1 for D (5 bases). Germline V gene sequence: CDR1 SQVTM, CDR2 ANQGSEA. The CDR3 spans 15 residues. Deletions cut 8 bases from V and 1 base from J, with 20 bases between.

The rearrangement uses TRBV5-6 and TRBJ1-4; D not resolved. The length of the CDR3 is 18 residues. In germline, CDR1 is SGHDT, CDR2 YYEEEE. Trimming shortened V by 2 bases and J by 2 bases, and 19 bases separated the two germline ends. The CDR3 coding sequence is TGTGCCAGCAGCTTCACGGGCTGGGGATTGGGGACTAATGAAAAACTGTTTTTT. It encodes CASSFTGWGLGTNEKLFF.

Of note for this clone: The junction departs from the called germline gene at one end, perhaps through a read error. This sequence joins TRBV20-1 and TRBJ1-1; D call uncertain. The CDR3 covers 11 residues. Per germline, CDR1 DFQATT and CDR2 SNEGSKA (reference sequence). Here the CDR3 reads CSVGRNAEAFF. In DNA form, the CDR3 reads TGCAGTGTCGGGCGGAACGCTGAAGCTTTCTTT.

The V gene is TRBV7-2, the J gene TRBJ2-3; TRBD2 matches at 10 bases. The germline V gene encodes CDR1 SGHTA and CDR2 FQGNSA. CDR3 length: 18 amino acids. V lost 2 bases, J lost 1 base, and 9 bases stayed unmatched. CDR3 sequence: CASSLRPSGSLGTDTQYF. The CDR3 DNA reads TGTGCCAGCAGCTTACGGCCTAGCGGGAGTCTCGGCACAGATACGCAGTATTTT. Full variable domain (rest looked up from reference TRBV7-2 and TRBJ2-3): GAGVSQSPSNKVTEKGKDVELRCDPISGHTALYWYRQSLGQGLEFLIYFQGNSAPDKSGLPSDRFSAERTGGSVSTLTIQRTQQEDSAVYLCASSLRPSGSLGTDTQYFGPGTRLTVL.

The table lists this clone with a few counts. CDR3 residues: CASSQAPRGRGLDTQYF. In DNA, the CDR3 is TGCGCCAGCAGCCAAGCTCCTCGAGGGAGGGGATTAGATACGCAGTATTTT. The rearrangement uses TRBV4-1 and TRBJ2-3; 7 nucleotides agree with TRBD2. J lost 5 bases, V lost 1 base, and 12 bases had no gene match. In germline, CDR1 is MGHRA, CDR2 YSYEKL. The CDR3 spans 17 residues.

The chain uses TRBV7-3 and TRBJ2-2; D is undetermined. From germline, CDR1 is SGHTA and CDR2 FQGTGA. The CDR3 loop spans 12 amino acids. The V and J ends lost 5 bases and 8 bases respectively, with 9 bases between them. The CDR3 protein is CASSPGPGELFF. The CDR3 DNA follows: TGTGCCAGCAGCCCCGGTCCAGGGGAGCTGTTTTTT. Using reference TRBV7-3 and TRBJ2-2 for the parts outside the CDR3, the full variable domain is GAGVSQTPSNKVTEKGKYVELRCDPISGHTALYWYRQSLGQGPEFLIYFQGTGAADDSGLPNDRFFAVRPEGSVSTLKIQRTERGDSAVYLCASSPGPGELFFGEGSRLTVL.

The sample holds a few counts of this clone. The CDR3 loop is CASSPRVRAGVSDTQYF. For the CDR3, the DNA is TGTGCCAGCAGCCCACGCGTTCGAGCGGGAGTATCAGATACGCAGTATTTT. The chain links TRBV7-7 to TRBJ2-3, with 8 bases matching TRBD2. The CDR3 length is 17 residues. Germline V gives CDR1 SSHAT, CDR2 FNYEAQ (reference sequence). V lost 5 bases to trimming and J lost 4 bases; unmatched junction nucleotides: 14. Filled out from reference TRBV7-7 and TRBJ2-3, the complete variable domain reads GAGVSQSPRYKVTKRGQDVTLRCDPISSHATLYWYQQALGQGPEFLTYFNYEAQPDKSGLPSDRFSAERPEGSISTLTIQRTEQRDSAMYRCASSPRVRAGVSDTQYFGPGTRLTVL.

The chain is built from TRBV12-5 and TRBJ2-1, with D uncertain. Trimming took 5 bases from V and 8 from J, leaving 7 bases between them. CDR3 length: 11 amino acids. The germline V gene encodes CDR1 LGHNT and CDR2 FRNRAP. CDR3 DNA: TGTGCTAGTGGTCCCCCGTATGAGCAGTTCTTC. Its translation: CASGPPYEQFF.

The chain employs TRBV18 and TRBJ2-2, with D hard to call. The CDR3 runs to 12 residues. The germline V gene encodes CDR1 KGHSH and CDR2 LQKENI. Trimming removed 2 bases at V and 7 bases at J, with 5 bases between. CDR3 sequence: CASSPGDGELFF. CDR3 nucleotide sequence: TGTGCCAGCTCACCAGGAGACGGGGAGCTGTTTTTT.

This clone was seen a few times. CDR3: CASSQNAGLNTGELFF. DNA of the CDR3: TGTGCCAGCAGCCAAAACGCAGGGCTGAACACCGGGGAGCTGTTTTTT. This chain joins TRBV4-2 and TRBJ2-2; tentative D call: TRBD1 (5 bases). Trimming took 2 bases from V and 1 from J, leaving 11 bases between them. The CDR3 is made up of 16 amino acids. The germline V gene encodes CDR1 LGHNA and CDR2 YNFKEQ.

The table lists this clone with a few counts. V and J are TRBV6-6 and TRBJ2-5; the D gene is possibly TRBD1 (7 bases). V shed 5 bases and J shed 4 bases, with 14 bases lying between them. This CDR3 comprises 14 residues. CDR1 and CDR2 (germline): MNHNY, SVGAGI (reference sequence). The CDR3 region has the DNA TGTGCCAGCAGTGCCCGACAGGGAGGAGAGACCCAGTACTTC. This translates into CASSARQGGETQYF.

This clone showed up just a few times. V and J are TRBV5-4 and TRBJ1-2; D may be TRBD1 (6 bases). V dropped 0 bases and J dropped 5 bases, with 17 bases sitting between them. Germline V gene lookup returns CDR1 SGHNT and CDR2 YYREEE (reference sequence). This CDR3 is 16 amino acids long. The CDR3 reads CASSLAGGQRGYGYTF. CDR3 DNA sequence: TGTGCCAGCAGCTTGGCCGGCGGACAGAGGGGATATGGCTACACCTTC. The whole variable domain, remainder taken from reference TRBV5-4 and TRBJ1-2, is ETGVTQSPTHLIKTRGQQVTLRCSSQSGHNTVSWYQQALGQGPQFIFQYYREEENGRGNFPPRFSGLQFPNYSSELNVNALELDDSALYLCASSLAGGQRGYGYTFGSGTRLTVV.

This clone came up a few times. The chain combines TRBV5-1 with TRBJ2-1; D not resolved. Trimming removed 1 base from V and 4 bases from J, with 9 bases in between. The CDR3 contains 14 residues. The germline CDR1 and CDR2 sequences are SGHRS and YFSETQ. CDR3: CASSLTTVYNEQFF. The CDR3 bases are TGCGCCAGCAGCTTGACGACCGTTTACAATGAGCAGTTCTTC.

CDR3 in amino acids: CASSRGDGNSPLHF. The CDR3 DNA is TGTGCCAGCTCAAGAGGGGATGGCAATTCACCCCTCCACTTT. The chain uses TRBV18 and TRBJ1-6; TRBD1 is a possible D gene (5 bases). Germline lookup yields CDR1 KGHSH and CDR2 LQKENI. Trimming shortened V by 5 bases and J by 7 bases, and 12 bases separated the two germline ends. The CDR3 totals 14 residues.

The V call is TRBV9, the J call TRBJ1-2; D is perhaps TRBD1 (5 bases). V lost 0 bases and J 4 bases, leaving 7 bases between the germline ends. Germline assignment: CDR1 SGDLS and CDR2 YYNGEE. This CDR3 contains 13 residues. CDR3 coding DNA: TGTGCCAGCAGCGTAGAGACAGCCTATGGCTACACCTTC. Its translation is CASSVETAYGYTF.

This clone has only a few counts. This chain uses TRBV4-2 with TRBJ2-7; D possibly corresponds to TRBD2 (6 bases). Per the germline V gene, CDR1 is LGHNA and CDR2 is YNFKEQ. The CDR3 has 14 amino acids. Trimming removed 5 bases at V and 3 bases at J, with 14 bases between. The CDR3 protein is CASSAHGGNYEQYF. In nucleotides, the CDR3 is TGTGCCAGCAGCGCCCACGGGGGTAACTACGAGCAGTACTTC.

The chain couples TRBV7-2 to TRBJ1-2; TRBD1 agrees at 8 bases. CDR3 length: 16 amino acids. Germline CDR1 is SGHTA and CDR2 is FQGNSA. Trimming took 5 bases from V and 4 from J; bases not matched to a gene: 12. The CDR3 here is CASSETPTGVGYGYTF. The CDR3, as DNA: TGTGCCAGCAGCGAGACCCCGACAGGGGTGGGCTATGGCTACACCTTC. The full variable domain, its missing parts supplied by reference TRBV7-2 and TRBJ1-2, is GAGVSQSPSNKVTEKGKDVELRCDPISGHTALYWYRQSLGQGLEFLIYFQGNSAPDKSGLPSDRFSAERTGGSVSTLTIQRTQQEDSAVYLCASSETPTGVGYGYTFGSGTRLTVV.

This chain links TRBV7-3 with TRBJ1-1; TRBD1 matches at 8 bases. The ends lost 1 base at V and 6 bases at J; junction bases unmatched: 4. There are 14 residues in the CDR3. CDR1 SGHTA and CDR2 FQGTGA come from the germline V gene. The CDR3 protein is CASSLKTGVSEAFF. For the CDR3, the DNA is TGTGCCAGCAGCTTAAAGACAGGGGTGTCTGAAGCTTTCTTT.

The V gene is TRBV6-5, the J gene TRBJ2-2; the match to TRBD1 covers 7 bases. The germline gives CDR1 MNHEY, CDR2 SVGAGI. Trimming took 2 bases from V and 5 from J; bases not matched to a gene: 2. The CDR3 is 14 amino acids. The CDR3 region has the DNA TGTGCCAGCAGTTACGACAGGGCGACCGGGGAGCTGTTTTTT. Amino acids: CASSYDRATGELFF.